The clone carrying this TCR beta chain was seen once. This record belongs to a study of CD8 T cells in Susac syndrome. The CDR3 extends over 13 amino acids. Deletions cut 6 bases from V and 0 bases from J, with 6 bases between. RNA was extracted with the RNeasy kit, and a quantity of roughly 0.45 to 1 ug was reverse transcribed using random hexamers. TCRdb re-called the immunoSEQ multiplex PCR reads with MiXCR, one entry per CDR3 protein. The sample holds about 150,000 distinct CDR3 sequences, about 93% seen once. This TCR derives from a human donor with multiple sclerosis. Input material: CD4+ T cells from PBMCs. This chain uses TRBV12-3 or TRBV12-4 with TRBJ1-5; D not certain. Here the CDR3 DNA reads TGTGCCAGCAGCGAATATAGCAATCAGCCCCAGCATTTT. Its translation: CASSEYSNQPQHF.